The entry below gives a single T cell receptor (beta chain) sequence along with its context. Distinct nucleotide sequences in the sample also encode this CDR3. This entry belongs to a study of blood T cell repertoires in COVID-19. Looking at the study overall: Whether acute or convalescent, the COVID-19 samples came from the United States, Italy and Spain.

Per the authors' pipeline: Counts of nucleated cells, estimated from reference gene primer amplification, were obtained. Sequenced by immunoSEQ multiplex PCR; TCRdb stores in-frame clones only, minus some. The V and J calls and clone size come from that table; D and trimming were worked out from the DNA. Among some 220,000 clones, roughly 91% were seen once, and the ten largest hold about 0.8%. The Seattle patients, enrolled during active infection, were followed longitudinally. The sample consisted of peripheral blood. This TCR came from a man aged 25-45 years with COVID-19, enrolled during active disease.

The CDR3 sequence is CSVARLAEYNEQFF. The CDR3 DNA reads as TGCAGCGTTGCTAGGCTAGCTGAATACAATGAGCAGTTCTTC. The chain carries TRBV29-1 and TRBJ2-1; TRBD2 is a possible D gene (5 bases). This CDR3 is built from 14 residues. V lost 4 bases, J lost 4 bases, and 14 bases lay in between. CDR1 and CDR2 (germline): SQVTM, ANQGSEA.